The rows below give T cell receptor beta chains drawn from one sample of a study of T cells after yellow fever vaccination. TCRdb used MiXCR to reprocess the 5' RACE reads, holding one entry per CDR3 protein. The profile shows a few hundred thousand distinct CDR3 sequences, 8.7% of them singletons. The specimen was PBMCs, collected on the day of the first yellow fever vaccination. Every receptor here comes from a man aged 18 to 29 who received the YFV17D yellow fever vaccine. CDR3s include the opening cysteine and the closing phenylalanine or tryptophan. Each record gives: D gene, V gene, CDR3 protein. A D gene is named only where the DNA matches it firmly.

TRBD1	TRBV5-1	CASSLGSGGTYGYTF
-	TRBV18	CASSPPSGTLFGYTF
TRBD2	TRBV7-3	CASSNGLAGELFF
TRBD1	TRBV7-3	CASSLTDREAGELFF
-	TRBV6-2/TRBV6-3	CASSRPRGNTGELFF
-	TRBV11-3	CASSLGAHYNEQFF
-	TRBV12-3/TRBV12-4	CASSLKGFGGYTF
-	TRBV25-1	CASSESPGRTSYEQYF
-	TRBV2	CAIRQVINYGYTF
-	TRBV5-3	CARKASRAAGYNEQFF
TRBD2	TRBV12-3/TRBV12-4	CASSSLSGLLDQETQYF
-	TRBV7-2	CASSSGLIAETQYF
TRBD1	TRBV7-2	CASSRRDRGRQETQYF
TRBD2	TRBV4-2	CASSKDSGGAPGANVLTF
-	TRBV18	CASSPQGAGSETQYF
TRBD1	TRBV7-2	CASSNRTGKAFF
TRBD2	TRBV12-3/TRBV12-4	CASTGGSNEQFF
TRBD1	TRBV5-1	CASSGGTGGWSTEAFF
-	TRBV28	CASMWQAIPGAPPRSYNEQFF
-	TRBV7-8	CASAHTRGGRDTQYF
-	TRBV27	CASTRGDRYNEQFF
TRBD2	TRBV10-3	CAISEGLAGAWGQYF
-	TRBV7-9	CASSPEYRNTEAFF
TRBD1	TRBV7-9	CASSNRGIGYTF
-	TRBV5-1	CASSVGQPDTQYF
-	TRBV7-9	CASSSTGSPLHF
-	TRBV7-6	CASSISGVNYEQFF
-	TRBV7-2	CASSLSGRSNQPQHF
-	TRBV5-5	CASSFSGEGLIEAFF
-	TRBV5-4	CASSTPQASGNTIYF
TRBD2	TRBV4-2	CASSPKQPGLAGAEGRNEQFF
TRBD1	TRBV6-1	CASRRDSPYNEQFF
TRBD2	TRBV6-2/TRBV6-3	CASSQLAVSYNEQFF
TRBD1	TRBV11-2	CASRPGQGTGELFF
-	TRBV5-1	CASTDRQGMNTEAFF
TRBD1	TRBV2	CASRADRGHGYTF
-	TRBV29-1	CSVGSESGQPQHF
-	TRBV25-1	CASSEFKGNSPLHF
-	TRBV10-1	CASKPSGFGELFF
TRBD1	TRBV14	CASSHTGDVRGSPLHF
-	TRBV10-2	CATKGRGTGGYTF
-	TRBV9	CASSAREGATDTQYF
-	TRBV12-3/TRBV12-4	CASTHVAHEQFF
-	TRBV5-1	CASSLGADTQYF
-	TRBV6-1	CASSVMGGAGDGAFF
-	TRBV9	CASTSLGRGRTYTQYF
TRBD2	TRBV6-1	CASSWGGSYNEQFF
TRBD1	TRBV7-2	CASSFRQGPASPLHF
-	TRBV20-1	CSAARYRGTEAFF
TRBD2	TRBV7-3	CASSLTGLGVDTQYF
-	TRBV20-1	CSARAGSYNEQFF
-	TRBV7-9	CASSPESGETQYF
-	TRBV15	CATSRDRRALAKNIQYF
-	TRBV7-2	CASSRPWNSPLHF
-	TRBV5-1	CASSEVVDNEQFF
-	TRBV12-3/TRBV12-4	CASSSAFGDTQYF
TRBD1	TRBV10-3	CAIRPGQGISGGYTF
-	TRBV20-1	CSARKGPGTSPLHF
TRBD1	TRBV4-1	CASSQERGQNTEAFF